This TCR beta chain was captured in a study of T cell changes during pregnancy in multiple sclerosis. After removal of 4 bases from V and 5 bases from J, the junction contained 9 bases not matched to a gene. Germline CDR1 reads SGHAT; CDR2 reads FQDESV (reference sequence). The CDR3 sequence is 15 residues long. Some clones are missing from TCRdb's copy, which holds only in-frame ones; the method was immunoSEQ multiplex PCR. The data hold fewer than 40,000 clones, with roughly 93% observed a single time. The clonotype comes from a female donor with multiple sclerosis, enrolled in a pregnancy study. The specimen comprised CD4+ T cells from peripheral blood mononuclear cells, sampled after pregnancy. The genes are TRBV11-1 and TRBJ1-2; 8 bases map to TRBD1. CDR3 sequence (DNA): TGTGCCAGCAGCTCCGGGACAGGTGGAGGATATGGCTACACCTTC. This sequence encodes CASSSGTGGGYGYTF.